This entry lists 29 T cell receptor beta chains sequenced from one sample in a study of human T cells and chemical hapten exposure. The time point is: patch test 2, 6 weeks after DPC sensitization. Stated treatment: therapeutic diphenylcyclopropenone sensitization with weekly scalp DPC. TCRdb re-called the RACE reads with MiXCR, one entry per CDR3 protein. This repertoire shows 95,000 or so distinct CDR3 sequences, about an eighth found once; its top ten account for 2.5% to 3.5%. The sample was whole blood, taken in connection with sensitization to the hapten diphenylcyclopropenone (DPC). These receptors all come from a woman in her 40s with alopecia areata. Some clones in this sample may be carry-over from other donors' samples.

This clonotype came up many times. The chain couples TRBV12-3 or TRBV12-4 to TRBJ2-2; 7 bases fit TRBD1. The junction had 9 bases not matched to a gene; V was cut back by 6 bases and J by 2 bases. The CDR3 extends over 16 amino acids. In nucleotides, the CDR3 is TGTGCCAGCAGCCCAAGGCGGACAGGCAACACCGGGGAGCTGTTTTTT. Translating it yields CASSPRRTGNTGELFF.

This clonotype has a count of ten or more. The J gene is TRBJ1-6, the V gene TRBV7-9; D possibly corresponds to TRBD1 (6 bases). V lost 5 bases and J 7 bases, leaving 15 bases between the germline ends. CDR1 is SEHNR, CDR2 FQNEAQ, per germline (reference sequence). This CDR3 region has 15 residues. The CDR3: CASSARGQRNSPLHF. In DNA, the CDR3 is TGTGCCAGCAGCGCCCGCGGACAGAGGAATTCACCCCTCCACTTT.

The chain employs TRBV25-1 and TRBJ1-1; 7 bases are a match to TRBD1. The V segment lost 8 bases and the J segment 6 bases; nucleotides outside the gene matches: 3. There are 11 residues in the CDR3. CDR1 is MGHDK and CDR2 is SYGVNS in the germline V gene. CDR3 sequence reads: CASLQGSEAFF. CDR3 nucleotides: TGTGCCAGCCTACAGGGGTCTGAAGCTTTCTTT.

This clonotype was detected many times. V and J are TRBV7-6 and TRBJ2-1; 7 bases map to TRBD2. The V gene's germline CDR1 is SGHVS and CDR2 FNYEAQ. Trimming cost V 1 base and J 2 bases; bases outside gene matches: 5. This CDR3 contains 16 residues. CDR3 residues: CASSLVPSGTYNEQFF. As DNA, the CDR3 is TGTGCCAGCAGCTTAGTTCCTAGCGGCACCTACAATGAGCAGTTCTTC.

V is TRBV2 and J is TRBJ2-3; tentative D call: TRBD2 (6 bases). This CDR3 has 15 amino acids. CDR1 and CDR2 (germline): SNHLY, FYNNEI. V was pared by 7 bases and J by 6 bases, with 20 bases between. CDR3 bases: TGTGCCAGCATCCGGACTACGGGGATTTTGGATACGCAGTATTTT. Translated, it gives CASIRTTGILDTQYF.

There are many counts of this clonotype. The V call is TRBV5-4, the J call TRBJ2-3; D is unresolved. The CDR3 has 13 residues. The ends were cut back, 2 bases at V and 0 bases at J, with 4 bases in the middle. Germline V gene lookup returns CDR1 SGHNT and CDR2 YYREEE (reference sequence). The CDR3 reads CASSFPSTDTQYF. CDR3 sequence (DNA): TGTGCCAGCAGCTTTCCTAGCACAGATACGCAGTATTTT.

The V call is TRBV7-6, the J call TRBJ2-2; D is unresolved. Germline V gene data show CDR1 as SGHVS and CDR2 as FNYEAQ. The CDR3 has 12 residues. Trimming removed 5 bases from V and 7 bases from J, with 8 bases in between. The CDR3 loop reads CASSAHGGELFF. The CDR3 nucleotides are TGTGCCAGCAGCGCCCACGGCGGGGAGCTGTTTTTT.

This clonotype was seen at least ten times. This chain uses TRBV20-1 with TRBJ2-4, with 8 positions matching TRBD2. J gave up 6 bases and V 5 bases, and 3 bases lay outside the gene matches. Germline loops: CDR1 DFQATT, CDR2 SNEGSKA (reference sequence). The CDR3 totals 12 residues. CDR3 amino acids: CSADRGGNIQYF. The CDR3 bases are TGCAGTGCTGATCGGGGGGGAAACATTCAGTACTTC.

Many counts were recorded for this clonotype. Here the CDR3 reads CASAPWTGDVGYTF. The DNA of the CDR3 is TGTGCCAGTGCGCCCTGGACAGGGGATGTTGGCTACACCTTC. The rearrangement uses TRBV19 and TRBJ1-2, with TRBD1 identical over 9 bases. CDR1 and CDR2 from the germline V gene are LNHDA and SQIVND (reference sequence). V trimming: 8 bases; J trimming: 7 bases; junction bases outside the gene matches: 11. The CDR3 sequence is 14 residues long.

This clonotype showed up many times. The chain carries TRBV5-1 and TRBJ2-5; no reliable D call. This CDR3 has 14 residues. Germline CDR1 SGHRS, CDR2 YFSETQ. The V end was cut by 0 bases, the J end by 2 bases, with 8 bases between. CDR3 nucleotide sequence: TGCGCCAGCAGCTTGGGCGGAGTACAAGAGACCCAGTACTTC. It is translated as CASSLGGVQETQYF.

This clonotype occurred many times. V gene TRBV27 combines with J gene TRBJ1-4; the D is unclear. The germline gives CDR1 MNHEY, CDR2 SMNVEV (reference sequence). V lost 3 bases, J lost 0 bases, and 5 bases lay in between. The CDR3 is made up of 14 amino acids. The chain's CDR3 is CASSFGPTNEKLFF. In nucleotides, the CDR3 is TGTGCCAGCAGTTTTGGACCAACTAATGAAAAACTGTTTTTT.

This clonotype was counted between two and nine times. The genes are TRBV18 and TRBJ1-1; D gene unclear. The CDR3 spans 13 residues. Trimming took 5 bases from V and 3 from J, leaving 10 bases between them. CDR1 and CDR2 from the germline V gene are KGHSH and LQKENI. CDR3 residues: CASSSSLDTEAFF. The CDR3 bases are TGTGCCAGCTCATCCTCCCTGGACACTGAAGCTTTCTTT.

This clonotype was counted only a few times. The chain combines TRBV19 with TRBJ2-2, with a tentative D call TRBD2 (6 bases). Trimming pared 4 bases from V and 7 bases from J, leaving 13 bases between. Germline V gene lookup returns CDR1 LNHDA and CDR2 SQIVND (reference sequence). This CDR3 has 14 residues. CDR3 sequence: CASSRELAHGELFF. DNA of the CDR3: TGTGCCAGTAGTAGAGAACTAGCCCACGGGGAGCTGTTTTTT. Looking up the rest from reference TRBV19 and TRBJ2-2 gives the full variable domain: DGGITQSPKYLFRKEGQNVTLSCEQNLNHDAMYWYRQDPGQGLRLIYYSQIVNDFQKGDIAEGYSVSREKKESFPLTVTSAQKNPTAFYLCASSRELAHGELFFGEGSRLTVL.

A few counts support this clonotype. The chain combines TRBV10-3 with TRBJ1-6, with TRBD1 matching over 7 bases. This CDR3 is 14 amino acids long. The V gene's germline CDR1 is ENHRY and CDR2 SYGVKD. The ends lost 3 bases at V and 10 bases at J; junction bases unmatched: 6. The CDR3 sequence is CAISEKQGSSPLHF. The CDR3 nucleotides read TGTGCCATCAGTGAAAAACAGGGGAGCTCACCCCTCCACTTT.

This clonotype was detected ten times or more. The J gene is TRBJ1-1, the V gene TRBV12-3 or TRBV12-4, with D unclear. V was pared by 3 bases and J by 11 bases, with 10 bases between. CDR3 size: 11 residues. The CDR3 sequence is CASSFGGRAFF. CDR3 coding DNA: TGTGCCAGCAGTTTCGGAGGGAGGGCTTTCTTT.

In this sample, this clonotype turned up a few times. The gene calls are TRBV10-3 and TRBJ1-2; D gene unclear. The CDR3 extends over 13 amino acids. V lost 0 bases and J 4 bases, leaving 6 bases between the germline ends. Germline assignment: CDR1 ENHRY and CDR2 SYGVKD. The CDR3 protein is CAISESTGYGYTF. CDR3 sequence (DNA): TGTGCCATCAGTGAGTCGACGGGCTATGGCTACACCTTC.

This clonotype showed up just a few times. The V gene is TRBV7-9, the J gene TRBJ2-3; D gene uncertain. Germline values: CDR1 SEHNR, CDR2 FQNEAQ (reference sequence). CDR3 size: 12 residues. The V end lost 4 bases, the J end lost 9 bases, and 11 bases lay between the germline ends. The CDR3: CASSWVDSTQYF. DNA of the CDR3: TGTGCCAGCAGCTGGGTCGACTCAACGCAGTATTTT.

There are many counts of this clonotype. The chain's CDR3 is CASTRRMNTEAFF. The CDR3 region has the DNA TGTGCCAGCACGAGAAGAATGAACACTGAAGCTTTCTTT. This chain joins TRBV2 and TRBJ1-1; no reliable D call. The V gene lost 7 bases and the J gene lost 0 bases, with 9 bases spanning the gap. The germline CDR1 and CDR2 sequences are SNHLY and FYNNEI. The CDR3 is 13 amino acids. Variable domain in full (rest from reference TRBV2 and TRBJ1-1): EPEVTQTPSHQVTQMGQEVILRCVPISNHLYFYWYRQILGQKVEFLVSFYNNEISEKSEIFDDQFSVERPDGSNFTLKIRSTKLEDSAMYFCASTRRMNTEAFFGQGTRLTVV.

This clonotype was observed a handful of times. J is TRBJ1-1 and V is TRBV25-1; D is ambiguous. V lost 8 bases to trimming and J lost 3 bases, with 10 bases between them. The CDR3 consists of 12 residues. The germline V gene encodes CDR1 MGHDK and CDR2 SYGVNS. The CDR3: CASRYGDTEAFF. The CDR3 DNA reads TGTGCCAGCCGATACGGGGACACTGAAGCTTTCTTT.

This clonotype has just a few counts. The chain links TRBV7-2 to TRBJ2-2, with TRBD2 identical over 8 bases. The J segment lost 4 bases and the V segment lost 5 bases, leaving 15 bases of the junction unmatched. Germline CDR1 is SGHTA and CDR2 is FQGNSA. This CDR3 is 18 amino acids long. CDR3 protein: CASSNRLIAGSFTGELFF. Here the CDR3 DNA reads TGTGCCAGCAGCAACCGGTTGATAGCGGGATCTTTCACCGGGGAGCTGTTTTTT.

This chain connects TRBV18 to TRBJ2-1; the D gene could be TRBD1 or TRBD2 (6 bases each). This CDR3 has 15 residues. V shed 3 bases and J shed 7 bases, with 16 bases lying between them. Looked up from germline, CDR1 is KGHSH and CDR2 is LQKENI. In DNA form, the CDR3 reads TGTGCCAGCTCACCCCCCGGGGGCCTTCTTAATGAGCAGTTCTTC. This gives the protein CASSPPGGLLNEQFF.

This clonotype turned up a few times. CDR3 in amino acids: CASSEGRSQETQYF. The CDR3 coding sequence is TGTGCCAGCAGTGAAGGACGGTCCCAAGAGACCCAGTACTTC. The rearrangement links TRBV2 to TRBJ2-5, with D hard to call. The V gene lost 1 base and the J gene lost 1 base, with 7 bases spanning the gap. Per germline, CDR1 SNHLY and CDR2 FYNNEI. The length of the CDR3 is 14 residues. The full variable domain, rest sourced from reference TRBV2 and TRBJ2-5, is EPEVTQTPSHQVTQMGQEVILRCVPISNHLYFYWYRQILGQKVEFLVSFYNNEISEKSEIFDDQFSVERPDGSNFTLKIRSTKLEDSAMYFCASSEGRSQETQYFGPGTRLLVL.

This clonotype was counted ten times or more. The chain is built from TRBV12-3 or TRBV12-4 and TRBJ1-5; D uncertain. V lost 9 bases and J 1 base, leaving 7 bases between the germline ends. The length of the CDR3 is 12 residues. The CDR3 region has the DNA TGTGCCAGTTCACGGAGCAATCAGCCCCAGCATTTT. The encoded protein is CASSRSNQPQHF.

This clonotype was observed a handful of times. The chain links TRBV20-1 to TRBJ2-7; 9 nucleotides agree with TRBD1. Per germline, CDR1 DFQATT and CDR2 SNEGSKA (reference sequence). CDR3 length equals 13 residues. The V segment lost 3 bases and the J segment 3 bases; nucleotides outside the gene matches: 3. CDR3 protein: CSASKGQGYEQYF. CDR3 nucleotides: TGCAGTGCTAGTAAGGGACAGGGCTACGAGCAGTACTTC.

The V and J genes are TRBV19 and TRBJ1-5, with a possible D match to TRBD1 (5 bases). This CDR3 contains 16 residues. The germline gives CDR1 LNHDA, CDR2 SQIVND (reference sequence). Trimming pared 5 bases from V and 0 bases from J, leaving 14 bases between. The CDR3 is CASSFQGGNSNQPQHF. The CDR3 DNA is TGTGCCAGTAGTTTCCAGGGCGGGAATAGCAATCAGCCCCAGCATTTT. The complete variable domain, with remaining parts taken from reference TRBV19 and TRBJ1-5, reads DGGITQSPKYLFRKEGQNVTLSCEQNLNHDAMYWYRQDPGQGLRLIYYSQIVNDFQKGDIAEGYSVSREKKESFPLTVTSAQKNPTAFYLCASSFQGGNSNQPQHFGDGTRLSIL.

In this sample, this clonotype turned up a few times. V usage is TRBV9 and J usage is TRBJ2-1; TRBD2 is a possible D gene (5 bases). Germline CDR1 is SGDLS and CDR2 is YYNGEE. Trimming left V 0 bases short and J 6 bases short, with 10 bases between. The CDR3 is 14 amino acids. CDR3 sequence: CASSVGGSLNEQFF. CDR3 nucleotide sequence: TGTGCCAGCAGCGTAGGCGGGTCCCTCAATGAGCAGTTCTTC. Looking up the rest from reference TRBV9 and TRBJ2-1 gives the full variable domain: DSGVTQTPKHLITATGQRVTLRCSPRSGDLSVYWYQQSLDQGLQFLIQYYNGEERAKGNILERFSAQQFPDLHSELNLSSLELGDSALYFCASSVGGSLNEQFFGPGTRLTVL.

This clonotype was detected ten times or more. The CDR3 DNA is TGTGCCAGCAGTTTGGAGGGTCTGAGCAATCAGCCCCAGCATTTT. Translating gives CASSLEGLSNQPQHF. The rearrangement joins TRBV6-2 or TRBV6-3 to TRBJ1-5; D not resolved. V lost 4 bases, J lost 1 base, and 11 bases lay in between. Germline V gene data show CDR1 as MNHEY and CDR2 as SVGEGT. CDR3 length: 15 amino acids.

This clonotype was detected only a few times. The rearrangement uses TRBV5-6 and TRBJ1-1; the D is unclear. V shed 2 bases and J shed 2 bases, with 10 bases lying between them. The CDR3 length is 14 residues. In germline, CDR1 is SGHDT, CDR2 YYEEEE. The CDR3 sequence is CASSLRRLNTEAFF. DNA of the CDR3: TGTGCCAGCAGCTTAAGAAGACTAAACACTGAAGCTTTCTTT.

This clonotype has a count of ten or more. The chain recombines TRBV7-6 with TRBJ1-1; D gene unclear. Per the germline V gene, CDR1 is SGHVS and CDR2 is FNYEAQ. The CDR3 runs to 13 residues. Deletions cut 0 bases from V and 7 bases from J, with 9 bases between. CDR3 sequence: CASSLALRGEAFF. CDR3 in DNA: TGTGCCAGCAGCTTAGCGCTCCGGGGTGAAGCTTTCTTT.